This paragraph reports one TCR beta chain. This sample is part of a study of blood T cell repertoires in COVID-19. Study information: Material from acute and convalescent COVID-19 was sourced from the United States, Italy and Spain.

As handled by the study authors: Estimation of nucleated cell counts was performed using reference gene primer amplification. TCRdb's table, derived via immunoSEQ multiplex PCR, lists solely in-frame clones and lacks some. That table furnishes V, J and clone size, whereas the DNA furnished D and trimming. The table lists approximately 91,000 clones, about 81% of them singletons. The CDR3 covers 14 residues. V lost 4 bases and J 4 bases, leaving 12 bases between the germline ends. CDR1 is ENHRY and CDR2 is SYGVKD in the germline V gene. The genes are TRBV10-3 and TRBJ2-3; perhaps TRBD1 as D (5 bases). This TCR came from a man in his 70s with acute or convalescent COVID-19. Source material: peripheral blood. The CDR3 region has the DNA TGTGCCATCAGTGCACAGGCCAGGGCAGATACGCAGTATTTT. This translates into CAISAQARADTQYF.